Following are 8 T cell receptor beta chains from one sample sequenced in a study of blood T cells in healthy people across ages. Alongside a J-beta primer mix, a sample-barcoded 5' primer served in a second PCR lasting 7 to 11 cycles. TCRdb re-derived calls from the 5' RACE reads in MiXCR, one entry per CDR3 protein. The repertoire has about 800,000 distinct CDR3 sequences, just under 25% of them found once; the top ten carry roughly 3.8%. The same sample was also used in a study of T cells of mothers and their children.

Sample: blood. The receptors were sampled from a boy aged 5-17 years in good health.

The gene calls are TRBV6-2 or TRBV6-3 and TRBJ1-5; D not certain. Trimming removed 0 bases at V and 4 bases at J, with 13 bases between. The germline gives CDR1 MNHEY, CDR2 SVGEGT. The CDR3 runs to 16 residues. In DNA, the CDR3 is TGTGCCAGCAGTTACTCGGGATTTCCCGGGAATCAGCCCCAGCATTTT. Its translation: CASSYSGFPGNQPQHF.

The V and J genes are TRBV7-9 and TRBJ1-2; no firm D call. CDR3 size: 13 residues. Germline V lookup: CDR1 SEHNR, CDR2 FQNEAQ (reference sequence). V was clipped by 1 base and J by 8 bases, with 11 bases between them. CDR3 region: CASSLGLEGGYTF. CDR3 coding DNA: TGTGCCAGCAGCTTAGGGCTGGAGGGCGGCTACACCTTC.

This clonotype was counted between two and nine times. The V and J genes are TRBV20-1 and TRBJ1-5; TRBD1 matches at 7 bases. Germline trimming cut 6 bases from V and 3 bases from J; bases unmatched to any gene: 8. The CDR3 is 14 residues long. The germline CDR1 and CDR2 sequences are DFQATT and SNEGSKA (reference sequence). CDR3 residues: CSAEDRRDNQPQHF. The CDR3 nucleotides are TGCAGTGCCGAGGACAGGAGGGACAATCAGCCCCAGCATTTT.

This clonotype is a singleton in its sample. V usage is TRBV20-1 and J usage is TRBJ2-7; D uncertain. Per the germline V gene, CDR1 is DFQATT and CDR2 is SNEGSKA (reference sequence). CDR3 size: 13 residues. The chain's CDR3 is CGTAEGVLYEQYF. The CDR3 nucleotides read TGCGGTACCGCCGAAGGAGTCTTGTACGAGCAGTACTTC.

The chain is built from TRBV29-1 and TRBJ2-5; D is unresolved. The germline V gene has CDR1 SQVTM and CDR2 ANQGSEA. This CDR3 has 10 amino acids. The V end lost 2 bases, the J end lost 6 bases, and 4 bases lay between the germline ends. CDR3 amino acids: CSVEMQTQYF. As DNA, the CDR3 is TGCAGCGTTGAAATGCAGACCCAGTACTTC.

This clonotype was counted between two and nine times. The J gene is TRBJ2-1, the V gene TRBV18, with 10 bases that match TRBD1. The end of the DNA fits TRBJ2-5 better, so the J call may be wrong. Per the germline V gene, CDR1 is KGHSH and CDR2 is LQKENI. The CDR3 spans 15 residues. The CDR3 DNA sequence: TGTGCCAGCTCTCCCGGGACAGGGGTTGAGGAGACCCAGTACTTC. Protein product: CASSPGTGVEETQYF.

This chain connects TRBV4-1 to TRBJ2-7; the D call may be TRBD1 or TRBD2 (5 bases each). Germline values: CDR1 MGHRA, CDR2 YSYEKL. The CDR3 contains 14 residues. Trimming left V 4 bases short and J 2 bases short, with 12 bases between. The DNA for the CDR3 is TGCGCCAGCAGCCCCCGGGACGGTGCCTACGAGCAGTACTTC. It yields the protein CASSPRDGAYEQYF.

This clonotype has just a few counts. V and J are TRBV7-9 and TRBJ2-1; perhaps D is TRBD1 or TRBD2 (5 bases each). V lost 5 bases and J 13 bases, leaving 15 bases between the germline ends. CDR3 length: 12 residues. Per germline, CDR1 SEHNR and CDR2 FQNEAQ (reference sequence). DNA of the CDR3: TGTGCCAGCAGCCCTCCGGGGCCGCATCAGTTCTTC. It is translated as CASSPPGPHQFF.